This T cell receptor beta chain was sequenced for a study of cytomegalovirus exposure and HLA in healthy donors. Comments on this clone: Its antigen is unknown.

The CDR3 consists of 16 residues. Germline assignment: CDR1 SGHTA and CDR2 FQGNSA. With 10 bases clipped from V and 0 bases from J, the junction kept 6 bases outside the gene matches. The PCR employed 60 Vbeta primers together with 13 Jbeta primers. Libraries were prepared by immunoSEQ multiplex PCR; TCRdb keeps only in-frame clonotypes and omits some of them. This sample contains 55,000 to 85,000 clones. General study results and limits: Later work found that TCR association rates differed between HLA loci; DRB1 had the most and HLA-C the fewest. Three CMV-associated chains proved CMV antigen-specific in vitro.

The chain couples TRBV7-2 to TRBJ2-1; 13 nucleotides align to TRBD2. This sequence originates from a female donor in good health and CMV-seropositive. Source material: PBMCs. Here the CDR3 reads CATSRTSGSSYNEQFF. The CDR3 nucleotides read TGTGCCACCTCACGGACTAGCGGGAGCTCCTACAATGAGCAGTTCTTC.